The 10 T cell receptor beta chains below were found in one sample sequenced in a study of T cell responses to AZD1222 COVID-19 vaccine. Measured with immunoSEQ multiplex PCR; TCRdb has only the in-frame clones, and not every one. The data contain some 130,000 clones, over 85% of them singletons. The sequenced sample was peripheral blood, obtained 28 days after the second AZD1222 dose. The origin of the receptors is an adult who received the AZD1222 COVID-19 vaccine.

V is TRBV29-1 and J is TRBJ1-3; D unresolved. This CDR3 is 11 amino acids long. Trimming removed 4 bases from V and 4 bases from J, with 5 bases in between. Germline CDR1 SQVTM, CDR2 ANQGSEA. CDR3 loop: CSVAGGNTIYF. Here the CDR3 DNA reads TGCAGCGTTGCGGGAGGAAACACCATATATTTT.

The chain carries TRBV6-1 and TRBJ2-7; possibly TRBD1 or TRBD2 for D (6 bases each). Germline V lookup: CDR1 MNHNS, CDR2 SASEGT. V dropped 3 bases and J dropped 6 bases, with 15 bases sitting between them. This CDR3 spans 14 amino acids. CDR3 in amino acids: CASSEAGEVSEQYF. The DNA for the CDR3 is TGTGCCAGCAGTGAGGCAGGGGAGGTCTCCGAGCAGTACTTC.

This clone has a single count. J is TRBJ2-1 and V is TRBV6-5; possibly TRBD2 for D (6 bases). V was pared by 2 bases and J by 10 bases, with 15 bases between. CDR1 and CDR2 from the germline V gene are MNHEY and SVGAGI. The CDR3 loop spans 14 amino acids. The DNA of the CDR3 is TGTGCCAGCAGTTACAGAATTAGCGGATCCGAGCAGTTCTTC. This translates into CASSYRISGSEQFF.

The rearrangement uses TRBV7-9 and TRBJ1-6; D is ambiguous. Germline values: CDR1 SEHNR, CDR2 FQNEAQ (reference sequence). The CDR3 is 15 residues long. With 7 bases removed from V and 1 base from J, the gap between germline ends came to 11 bases. DNA for the CDR3: TGTGCCAGCAAGGAAGGGAGATCCTATAATTCACCCCTCCACTTT. This gives the protein CASKEGRSYNSPLHF.

This rearrangement joins TRBV5-1 to TRBJ2-1, with TRBD2 as a possible D gene (7 bases). Germline V gene sequence: CDR1 SGHRS, CDR2 YFSETQ. The V end was cut by 4 bases, the J end by 5 bases, with 16 bases between. The CDR3 spans 15 residues. The CDR3 here is CASSPTGGPNNEQFF. CDR3 bases: TGCGCCAGCAGCCCAACGGGGGGCCCTAACAATGAGCAGTTCTTC. The complete variable domain, with remaining parts taken from reference TRBV5-1 and TRBJ2-1, reads KAGVTQTPRYLIKTRGQQVTLSCSPISGHRSVSWYQQTPGQGLQFLFEYFSETQRNKGNFPGRFSGRQFSNSRSEMNVSTLELGDSALYLCASSPTGGPNNEQFFGPGTRLTVL.

The rearrangement links TRBV6-5 to TRBJ1-2, with D possibly matching TRBD1 (5 bases). The CDR3 length is 13 residues. V was pared by 5 bases and J by 10 bases, with 17 bases between. CDR1 and CDR2 (germline): MNHEY, SVGAGI. CDR3 sequence: CASSPQYGAFYTF. CDR3 nucleotides: TGTGCCAGCAGTCCCCAATACGGGGCCTTCTACACCTTC.

The V call is TRBV29-1, the J call TRBJ2-3, with D possibly matching TRBD1 (6 bases). CDR1 and CDR2 from the germline V gene are SQVTM and ANQGSEA. The CDR3 has 14 amino acids. The V end lost 5 bases, the J end lost 3 bases, and 15 bases lay between the germline ends. The CDR3 DNA reads as TGCAGCGTTCGGTCGGGACAAAAGACAGATACGCAGTATTTT. The encoded protein is CSVRSGQKTDTQYF.

V gene TRBV7-9 combines with J gene TRBJ1-4, with a weak D call TRBD1 (5 bases). Per germline, CDR1 SEHNR and CDR2 FQNEAQ (reference sequence). V was clipped by 6 bases and J by 4 bases, with 12 bases between them. The CDR3 totals 14 residues. The CDR3 here is CASRFTGGNEKLFF. CDR3 nucleotides: TGTGCCAGCAGATTTACGGGGGGTAATGAAAAACTGTTTTTT.

The J gene is TRBJ2-1, the V gene TRBV2, with 11 bases that match TRBD2. V was clipped by 3 bases and J by 8 bases; unmatched bases: 6. The CDR3 has 15 amino acids. Germline V CDR1 and CDR2: SNHLY, FYNNEI. CDR3 DNA: TGTGCCAGCAGTGATCTAGCGGGGGGTGGCGATGAGCAGTTCTTC. This gives the protein CASSDLAGGGDEQFF.

This chain connects TRBV6-6 to TRBJ1-6; D possibly corresponds to TRBD1 (6 bases). V was trimmed by 6 bases and J by 13 bases, leaving 16 bases between them. Germline V gene data show CDR1 as MNHNY and CDR2 as SVGAGI (reference sequence). CDR3 length equals 13 residues. CDR3 DNA sequence: TGTGCCAGCAGCCCTGGGACAATGGTGCCCCTCCACTTT. Translated: CASSPGTMVPLHF.